The rows below give T cell receptor beta chains drawn from one sample of a study of T cell changes during pregnancy in multiple sclerosis. The assay was immunoSEQ multiplex PCR, and TCRdb's table has in-frame clones only and misses some. Altogether 50,000 to 65,000 clones are present, around 96% being singletons, with the ten largest covering 2% to 2.5%. The specimen comprised CD8+ T cells from peripheral blood mononuclear cells, sampled after pregnancy. The receptors were gathered from a female donor with multiple sclerosis, enrolled in a pregnancy study. CDR3s leave out the opening cysteine and the closing phenylalanine or tryptophan.

TRBJ2-7,TRBV9,13,ASSVYSGTTYEQY
TRBJ2-7,TRBV19,12,ASSIGGGMDEQY
TRBJ2-1,TRBV29-1,13,SSLSGVVSYNEQF
TRBJ2-1,TRBV28,13,ASTVRQGYANEQF
TRBJ1-1,TRBV2,12,ASSWGPQDTEAF
TRBJ2-1,TRBV27,11,ASSLAIAEREF
TRBJ1-1,TRBV30,12,AWSGPSLNTEAF
TRBJ2-1,TRBV10-3,11,ATRTSGIDEQF
TRBJ2-7,TRBV27,11,ASSLQGPHEQY
TRBJ2-7,TRBV5-4,13,ASSLRGQGNHEQY
TRBJ2-7,TRBV28,14,ASADSGLAGSYEQY
TRBJ2-1,TRBV11-2,15,ASTQRGGRAAYNEQF
TRBJ1-4,TRBV19,17,ASSPRPGGQGVANEKLF
TRBJ2-3,TRBV4-1,14,ASSQAGSGRGDTQY
TRBJ2-7,TRBV5-4,12,ASSYRDTNYEQY
TRBJ2-5,TRBV7-8,11,ASSPGVQETQY
TRBJ2-7,TRBV28,12,ASSYGTSGSEQY
TRBJ2-7,TRBV13,11,ASSPASGSEQY
TRBJ2-4,TRBV2,17,ASSTSEFRGLGAKNIQY
TRBJ2-3,TRBV10-3,13,AISATSGFTDTQY
TRBJ1-1,TRBV2,13,ASPLKGDRGRRAF
TRBJ2-5,TRBV5-8,12,ASSHRQFEETQY
TRBJ1-5,TRBV15,13,ATSRDRGSGQPQH
TRBJ2-7,TRBV7-2,12,ASSLGSSVYEQY
TRBJ2-1,TRBV7-6,15,ASSLASGRPSYNEQF
TRBJ1-2,TRBV14,14,ASSQDTGAMGYGYT